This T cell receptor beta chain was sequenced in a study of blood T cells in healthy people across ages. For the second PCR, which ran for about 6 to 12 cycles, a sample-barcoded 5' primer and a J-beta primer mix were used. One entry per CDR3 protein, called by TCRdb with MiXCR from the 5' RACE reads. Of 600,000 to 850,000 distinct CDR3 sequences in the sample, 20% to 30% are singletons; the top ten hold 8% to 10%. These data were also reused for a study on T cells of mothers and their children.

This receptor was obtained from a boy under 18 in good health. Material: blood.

CDR3 nucleotide sequence: TGCGCCAGCAGCTTAACCCCGAACTATGGCTACACCTTC. This encodes CASSLTPNYGYTF. The gene calls are TRBV5-1 and TRBJ1-2; no clear D gene. CDR3 length: 13 amino acids. V was cut by 2 bases and J by 2 bases, with 7 bases left in between. The germline gives CDR1 SGHRS, CDR2 YFSETQ.